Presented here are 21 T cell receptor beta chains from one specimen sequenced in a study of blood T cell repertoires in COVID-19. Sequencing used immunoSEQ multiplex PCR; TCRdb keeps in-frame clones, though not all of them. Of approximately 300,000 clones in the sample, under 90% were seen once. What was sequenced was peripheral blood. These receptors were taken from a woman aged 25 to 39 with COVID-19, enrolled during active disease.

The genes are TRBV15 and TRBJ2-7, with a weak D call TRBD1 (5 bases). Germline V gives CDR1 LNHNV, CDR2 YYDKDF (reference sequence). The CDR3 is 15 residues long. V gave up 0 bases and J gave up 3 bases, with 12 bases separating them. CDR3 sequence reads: CATSRDGADGYEQYF. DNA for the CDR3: TGTGCCACCAGCAGAGATGGGGCAGACGGCTACGAGCAGTACTTC.

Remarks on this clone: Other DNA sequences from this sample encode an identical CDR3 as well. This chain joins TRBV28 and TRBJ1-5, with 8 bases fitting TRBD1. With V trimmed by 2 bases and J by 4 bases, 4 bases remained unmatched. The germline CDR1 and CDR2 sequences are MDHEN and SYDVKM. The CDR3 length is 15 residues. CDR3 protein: CASSLRDRGNQPQHF. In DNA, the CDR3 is TGTGCCAGCAGTTTACGTGACAGGGGAAATCAGCCCCAGCATTTT.

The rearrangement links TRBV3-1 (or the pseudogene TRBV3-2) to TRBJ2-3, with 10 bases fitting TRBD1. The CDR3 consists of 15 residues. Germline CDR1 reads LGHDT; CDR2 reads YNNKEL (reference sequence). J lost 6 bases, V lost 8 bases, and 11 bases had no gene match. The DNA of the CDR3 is TGTGCCAGCCGGGACAGGGGATTCACATCTGATACGCAGTATTTT. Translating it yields CASRDRGFTSDTQYF.

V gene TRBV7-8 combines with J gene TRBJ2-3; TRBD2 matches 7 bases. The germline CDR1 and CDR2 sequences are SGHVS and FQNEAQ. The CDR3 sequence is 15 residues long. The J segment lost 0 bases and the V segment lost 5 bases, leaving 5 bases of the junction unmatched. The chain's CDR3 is CASSLWGGSTDTQYF. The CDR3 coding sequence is TGTGCCAGCAGCCTCTGGGGAGGGAGCACAGATACGCAGTATTTT.

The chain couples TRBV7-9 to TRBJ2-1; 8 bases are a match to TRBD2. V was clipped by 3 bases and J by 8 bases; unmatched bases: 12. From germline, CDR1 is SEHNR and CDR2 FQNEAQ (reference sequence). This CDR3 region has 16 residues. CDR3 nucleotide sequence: TGTGCCAGCAGCTTTCAGTACGGGACTAGAGGCTATGAGCAGTTCTTC. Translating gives CASSFQYGTRGYEQFF.

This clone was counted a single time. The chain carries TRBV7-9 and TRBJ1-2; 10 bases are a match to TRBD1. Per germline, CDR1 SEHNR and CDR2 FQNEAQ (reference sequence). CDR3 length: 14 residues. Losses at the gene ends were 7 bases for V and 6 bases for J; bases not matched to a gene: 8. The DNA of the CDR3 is TGTGCCAGCACCAGACAGGGGGCAGACAATGGCTACACCTTC. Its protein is CASTRQGADNGYTF.

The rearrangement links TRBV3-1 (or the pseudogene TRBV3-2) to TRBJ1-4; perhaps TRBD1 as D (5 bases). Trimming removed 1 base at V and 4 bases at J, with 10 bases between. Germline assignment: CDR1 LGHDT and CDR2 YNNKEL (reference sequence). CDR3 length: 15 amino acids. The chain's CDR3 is CASSQVAGINEKLFF. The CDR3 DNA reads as TGTGCCAGCAGCCAAGTCGCAGGGATTAATGAAAAACTGTTTTTT.

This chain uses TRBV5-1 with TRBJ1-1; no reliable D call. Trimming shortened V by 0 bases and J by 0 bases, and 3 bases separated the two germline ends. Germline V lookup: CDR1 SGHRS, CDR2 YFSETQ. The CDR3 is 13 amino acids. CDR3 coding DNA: TGCGCCAGCAGCTTGGTCTTGAACACTGAAGCTTTCTTT. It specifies CASSLVLNTEAFF.

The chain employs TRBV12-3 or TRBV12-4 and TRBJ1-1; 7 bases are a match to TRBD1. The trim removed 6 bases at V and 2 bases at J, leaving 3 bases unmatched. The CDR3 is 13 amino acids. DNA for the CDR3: TGTGCCAGCAGAGGGACAGACAACACTGAAGCTTTCTTT. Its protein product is CASRGTDNTEAFF.

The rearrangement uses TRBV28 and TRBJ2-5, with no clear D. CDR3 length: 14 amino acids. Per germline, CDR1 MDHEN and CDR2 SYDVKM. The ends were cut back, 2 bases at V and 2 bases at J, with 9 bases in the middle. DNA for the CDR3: TGTGCCAGCAGTTTAGTCCGGGTACAAGAGACCCAGTACTTC. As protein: CASSLVRVQETQYF. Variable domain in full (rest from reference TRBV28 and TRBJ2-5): DVKVTQSSRYLVKRTGEKVFLECVQDMDHENMFWYRQDPGLGLRLIYFSYDVKMKEKGDIPEGYSVSREKKERFSLILESASTNQTSMYLCASSLVRVQETQYFGPGTRLLVL.

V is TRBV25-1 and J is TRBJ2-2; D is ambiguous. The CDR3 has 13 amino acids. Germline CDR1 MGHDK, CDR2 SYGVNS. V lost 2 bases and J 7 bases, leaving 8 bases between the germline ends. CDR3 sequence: CASSEQEGGELFF. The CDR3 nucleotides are TGTGCCAGCAGTGAACAGGAAGGCGGGGAGCTGTTTTTT.

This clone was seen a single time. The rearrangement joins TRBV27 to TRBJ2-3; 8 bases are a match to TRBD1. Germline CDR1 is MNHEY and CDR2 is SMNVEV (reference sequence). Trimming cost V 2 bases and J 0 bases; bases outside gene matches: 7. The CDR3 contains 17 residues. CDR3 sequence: CASSLGPQGASTDTQYF. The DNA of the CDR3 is TGTGCCAGCAGTTTAGGGCCGCAGGGGGCGAGCACAGATACGCAGTATTTT.

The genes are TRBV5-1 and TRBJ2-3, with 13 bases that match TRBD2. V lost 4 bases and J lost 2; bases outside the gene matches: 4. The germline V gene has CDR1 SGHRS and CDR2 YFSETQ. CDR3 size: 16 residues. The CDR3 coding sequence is TGCGCCAGCAGCATGGGACTAGCGGGGTTCACAGATACGCAGTATTTT. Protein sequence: CASSMGLAGFTDTQYF.

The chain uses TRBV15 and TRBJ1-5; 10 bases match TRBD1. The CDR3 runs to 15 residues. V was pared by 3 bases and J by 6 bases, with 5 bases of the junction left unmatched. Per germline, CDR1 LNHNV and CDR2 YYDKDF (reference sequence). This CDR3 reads CATSRDRGFAQPQHF. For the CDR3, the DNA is TGTGCCACCAGCAGGGACAGGGGGTTTGCTCAGCCCCAGCATTTT. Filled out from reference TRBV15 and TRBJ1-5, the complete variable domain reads DAMVIQNPRYQVTQFGKPVTLSCSQTLNHNVMYWYQQKSSQAPKLLFHYYDKDFNNEADTPDNFQSRRPNTSFCFLDIRSPGLGDTAMYLCATSRDRGFAQPQHFGDGTRLSIL.

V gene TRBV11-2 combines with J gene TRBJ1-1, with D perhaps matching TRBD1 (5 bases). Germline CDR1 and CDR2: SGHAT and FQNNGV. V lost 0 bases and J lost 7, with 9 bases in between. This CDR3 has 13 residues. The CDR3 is CASSLDGGVEAFF. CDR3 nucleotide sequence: TGTGCCAGCAGCTTAGATGGAGGGGTTGAAGCTTTCTTT. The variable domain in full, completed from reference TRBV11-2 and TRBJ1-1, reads EAGVAQSPRYKIIEKRQSVAFWCNPISGHATLYWYQQILGQGPKLLIQFQNNGVVDDSQLPKDRFSAERLKGVDSTLKIQPAKLEDSAVYLCASSLDGGVEAFFGQGTRLTVV.

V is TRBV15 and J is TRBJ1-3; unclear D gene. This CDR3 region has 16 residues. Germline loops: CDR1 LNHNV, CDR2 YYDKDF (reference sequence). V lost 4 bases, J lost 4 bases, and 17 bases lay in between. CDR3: CATSTDWAVGGNTIYF. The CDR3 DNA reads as TGTGCCACCAGCACCGATTGGGCAGTTGGCGGAAACACCATATATTTT.

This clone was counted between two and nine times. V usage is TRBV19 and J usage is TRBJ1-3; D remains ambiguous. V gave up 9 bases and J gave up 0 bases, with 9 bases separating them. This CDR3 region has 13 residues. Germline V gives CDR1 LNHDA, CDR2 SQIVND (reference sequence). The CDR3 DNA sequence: TGTGCCAGCGGGAGATACTCTGGAAACACCATATATTTT. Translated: CASGRYSGNTIYF. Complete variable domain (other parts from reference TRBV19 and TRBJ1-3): DGGITQSPKYLFRKEGQNVTLSCEQNLNHDAMYWYRQDPGQGLRLIYYSQIVNDFQKGDIAEGYSVSREKKESFPLTVTSAQKNPTAFYLCASGRYSGNTIYFGEGSWLTVV.

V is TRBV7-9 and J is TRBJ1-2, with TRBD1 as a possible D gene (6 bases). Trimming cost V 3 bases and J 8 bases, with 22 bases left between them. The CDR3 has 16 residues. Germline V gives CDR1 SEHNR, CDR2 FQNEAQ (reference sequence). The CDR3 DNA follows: TGTGCCAGCAGCTTGTTCCGGGGTACAGGGCTTGGCGGCTACACCTTC. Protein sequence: CASSLFRGTGLGGYTF.

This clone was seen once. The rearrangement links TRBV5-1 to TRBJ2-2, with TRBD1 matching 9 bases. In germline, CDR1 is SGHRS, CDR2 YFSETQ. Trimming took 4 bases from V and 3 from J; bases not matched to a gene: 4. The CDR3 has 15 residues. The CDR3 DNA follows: TGCGCCAGCAGCACAGGGACAGGGTACACCGGGGAGCTGTTTTTT. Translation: CASSTGTGYTGELFF.

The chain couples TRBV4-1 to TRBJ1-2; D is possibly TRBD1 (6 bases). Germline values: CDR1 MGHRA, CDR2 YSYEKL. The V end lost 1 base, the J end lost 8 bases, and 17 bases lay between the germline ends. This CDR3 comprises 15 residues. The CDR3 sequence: CASSQAGLTGGGYTF. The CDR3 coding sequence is TGCGCCAGCAGCCAAGCGGGCTTGACAGGAGGCGGCTACACCTTC.

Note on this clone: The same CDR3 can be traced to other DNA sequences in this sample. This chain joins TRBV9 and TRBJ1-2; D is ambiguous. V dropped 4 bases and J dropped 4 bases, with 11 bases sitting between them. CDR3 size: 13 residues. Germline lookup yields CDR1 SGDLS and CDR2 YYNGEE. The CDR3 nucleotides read TGTGCCAGCAGCCCCGGTCGGGGCTATGGCTACACCTTC. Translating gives CASSPGRGYGYTF. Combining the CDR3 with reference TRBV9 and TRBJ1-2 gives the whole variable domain DSGVTQTPKHLITATGQRVTLRCSPRSGDLSVYWYQQSLDQGLQFLIQYYNGEERAKGNILERFSAQQFPDLHSELNLSSLELGDSALYFCASSPGRGYGYTFGSGTRLTVV.